Included here is one T cell receptor beta chain sequence, with context. Deletions cut 9 bases from V and 4 bases from J, with 12 bases between. CDR1 and CDR2 from the germline V gene are KGHDR and SFDVKD. The CDR3 covers 13 residues. The data were obtained in a study of blood T cell repertoires in COVID-19. Background on the study: COVID-19 samples, acute and convalescent, were from the United States, Italy and Spain.

TCRdb's table, derived via immunoSEQ multiplex PCR, lists solely in-frame clones and lacks some. The sample lists about 350,000 clones, around nine tenths occurring once. V usage is TRBV24-1 and J usage is TRBJ1-5; maybe TRBD1 (5 bases). The specimen sequenced was PBMCs or T cells enriched from blood (not recorded which). This TCR came from a woman younger than 45 who had been exposed to COVID-19. The CDR3 bases are TGTGCCACCCGACCGGGGGAAAATCAGCCCCAGCATTTT. It translates to CATRPGENQPQHF.